This is a list of T cell receptor beta chains from one sample in a study of blood T cell repertoires in COVID-19. The assay was immunoSEQ multiplex PCR, and TCRdb's table has in-frame clones only and misses some. The sample lists about 40,000 clones, approximately 90% occurring once. The sample was peripheral blood. The source is a man in his forties or fifties in a cohort sampled during active COVID-19. CDR3s include the opening cysteine and the closing phenylalanine or tryptophan.

v_call: TRBV3-1/TRBV3-2
j_call: TRBJ2-3
cdr3_aa: CASSQGLAGPIYTDTQYF

v_call: TRBV21-1
j_call: TRBJ2-3
cdr3_aa: CASSKAPYRGRSDTQYF

v_call: TRBV6-5
j_call: TRBJ2-3
cdr3_aa: CASKWDRGPQYF

v_call: TRBV5-6
j_call: TRBJ2-4
cdr3_aa: CASSFVGGVRNIQYF

v_call: TRBV7-8
j_call: TRBJ1-6
cdr3_aa: CASSLPGQHNSPLHF

v_call: TRBV29-1
j_call: TRBJ1-1
cdr3_aa: CSAFVTGNTEAFF

v_call: TRBV7-8
j_call: TRBJ1-5
cdr3_aa: CASSPRPGGGNQPQHF

v_call: TRBV9
j_call: TRBJ2-3
cdr3_aa: CASSAAGDPDTQYF

v_call: TRBV4-1
j_call: TRBJ2-1
cdr3_aa: CASSQGSGRSPYTHEQFF

v_call: TRBV30
j_call: TRBJ2-7
cdr3_aa: CAWSVDRADEQYF

v_call: TRBV29-1
j_call: TRBJ1-3
cdr3_aa: CSVSGISGNTIYF

v_call: TRBV9
j_call: TRBJ2-3
cdr3_aa: CASSVARGRGTSGVSTDTQYF

v_call: TRBV13
j_call: TRBJ1-2
cdr3_aa: CASSLEGAGYTF

v_call: TRBV11-3
j_call: TRBJ2-5
cdr3_aa: CASSSSDRYQETQYF

v_call: TRBV9
j_call: TRBJ2-1
cdr3_aa: CASSLSGGIYNEQFF

v_call: TRBV5-5
j_call: TRBJ2-1
cdr3_aa: CASREIGDEQFF

v_call: TRBV10-1
j_call: TRBJ1-5
cdr3_aa: CASTETRHHYSNQPQHF

v_call: TRBV2
j_call: TRBJ1-2
cdr3_aa: CASSMTDGYGYTF

v_call: TRBV28
j_call: TRBJ2-1
cdr3_aa: CASSPISFRDRGSGEQFF

v_call: TRBV23-1
j_call: TRBJ1-5
cdr3_aa: CAALHGEGSNQPQHF

v_call: TRBV5-1
j_call: TRBJ2-2
cdr3_aa: CASSLLSGVVGELFF

v_call: TRBV3-1/TRBV3-2
j_call: TRBJ2-3
cdr3_aa: CASSQDTNIPGDTQYF

v_call: TRBV7-3
j_call: TRBJ2-6
cdr3_aa: CASSLNIYRGSGANVLTF

v_call: TRBV6-2/TRBV6-3
j_call: TRBJ2-3
cdr3_aa: CASSYAGGGYTQYF

v_call: TRBV5-4
j_call: TRBJ2-1
cdr3_aa: CASSSLAGADEQFF

v_call: TRBV6-1
j_call: TRBJ2-5
cdr3_aa: CASSATGNQETQYF

v_call: TRBV15
j_call: TRBJ2-5
cdr3_aa: CATSRKRVRLAGGQETQYF

v_call: TRBV2
j_call: TRBJ2-7
cdr3_aa: CASSVAAGLMLSYEQYF

v_call: TRBV4-1
j_call: TRBJ1-1
cdr3_aa: CASSHIQTGGTEAFF

v_call: TRBV14
j_call: TRBJ2-2
cdr3_aa: CASSHTGPGSTGELFF

v_call: TRBV14
j_call: TRBJ1-2
cdr3_aa: CASSQVQGWNYGYTF

v_call: TRBV4-1
j_call: TRBJ1-2
cdr3_aa: CASSQDLQVNYGYTF

v_call: TRBV11-3
j_call: TRBJ2-1
cdr3_aa: CASSFGTSGNNEQFF

v_call: TRBV4-3
j_call: TRBJ1-1
cdr3_aa: CASSPGGTGNTEAFF

v_call: TRBV29-1
j_call: TRBJ1-2
cdr3_aa: CSVEVGTGRFYGYTF

v_call: TRBV29-1
j_call: TRBJ2-2
cdr3_aa: CSVSLVGELFF

v_call: TRBV9
j_call: TRBJ2-3
cdr3_aa: CASSPREFTDTQYF

v_call: TRBV9
j_call: TRBJ2-1
cdr3_aa: CASSVSSSYNEQFF

v_call: TRBV4-1
j_call: TRBJ2-7
cdr3_aa: CASSQESSVGGLSYEQYF

v_call: TRBV13
j_call: TRBJ2-1
cdr3_aa: CASSLGLGGSSYNEQFF

v_call: TRBV6-5
j_call: TRBJ1-1
cdr3_aa: CAARSTYTEAFF

v_call: TRBV9
j_call: TRBJ2-5
cdr3_aa: CASSQGGTSQETQYF

v_call: TRBV4-1
j_call: TRBJ2-5
cdr3_aa: CASSQERGLEETQYF

v_call: TRBV2
j_call: TRBJ1-2
cdr3_aa: CASRGLAVLNYGYTF

v_call: TRBV7-6
j_call: TRBJ2-1
cdr3_aa: CASSLAVSGVVFYNEQFF

v_call: TRBV29-1
j_call: TRBJ1-1
cdr3_aa: CSVAVVRGGTEAFF

v_call: TRBV5-1
j_call: TRBJ2-7
cdr3_aa: CASSPPDYSRYYEQYF

v_call: TRBV15
j_call: TRBJ1-5
cdr3_aa: CATSGTGSGQPQHF

v_call: TRBV6-5
j_call: TRBJ1-5
cdr3_aa: CASRTGFNQPQHF

v_call: TRBV5-4
j_call: TRBJ2-5
cdr3_aa: CASSLVGGETQYF

v_call: TRBV4-1
j_call: TRBJ1-1
cdr3_aa: CASSYRTGRVLSGTEAFF

v_call: TRBV2
j_call: TRBJ1-2
cdr3_aa: CASIQGLIPRRDYGYTF